What follows are 27 T cell receptor beta chains derived from one specimen sequenced in a study of control samples from healthy donors and cancer patients. Using immunoSEQ multiplex PCR, the repertoire was profiled, and TCRdb retains in-frame clones only, with some absent. The sample lists roughly 100,000 clones, more than 85% occurring once. The sample consisted of PBMCs. The receptors were gathered from a man between 60 and 75 years old with lung cancer.

The V and J genes are TRBV9 and TRBJ2-2; D may match TRBD1 or TRBD2 (5 bases each). The CDR3 length is 12 residues. The V end was cut by 3 bases, the J end by 7 bases, with 7 bases between. CDR1 and CDR2 from the germline V gene are SGDLS and YYNGEE. CDR3: CASSDGGGELFF. The CDR3 nucleotides read TGTGCCAGCAGCGATGGGGGCGGGGAGCTGTTTTTT. The variable domain in full, completed from reference TRBV9 and TRBJ2-2, reads DSGVTQTPKHLITATGQRVTLRCSPRSGDLSVYWYQQSLDQGLQFLIQYYNGEERAKGNILERFSAQQFPDLHSELNLSSLELGDSALYFCASSDGGGELFFGEGSRLTVL.

The chain links TRBV7-9 to TRBJ1-1; D may be TRBD1 (5 bases). CDR1 and CDR2 (germline): SEHNR, FQNEAQ (reference sequence). Trimming took off 0 bases at V and 4 bases at J, with 12 bases between the two ends. This CDR3 comprises 15 residues. The CDR3: CASSLAAGLVTEAFF. The CDR3 nucleotides read TGTGCCAGCAGCTTAGCGGCAGGGCTAGTCACTGAAGCTTTCTTT.

The genes are TRBV4-1 and TRBJ2-3; no firm D call. This CDR3 has 15 residues. Germline V gene sequence: CDR1 MGHRA, CDR2 YSYEKL. With 2 bases removed from V and 1 base from J, the gap between germline ends came to 10 bases. The CDR3 spells CASSQNSGGTDTQYF. The DNA of the CDR3 is TGCGCCAGCAGCCAAAATAGTGGGGGCACAGATACGCAGTATTTT.

As regards this clone: Mismatch with germline at one junction end may stem from a read error. This chain uses TRBV6-1 with TRBJ2-1; 7 nucleotides align to TRBD1. This CDR3 has 14 residues. Germline CDR1 and CDR2: MNHNS and SASEGT. CDR3 nucleotides: TGTGCCAGCAGGGAAGGGGGCTTCGTGGATGAGCAGTTCTTC. Residues: CASREGGFVDEQFF.

The chain couples TRBV18 to TRBJ2-7, with 7 bases that match TRBD1. This CDR3 region has 15 residues. The J segment lost 0 bases and the V segment lost 3 bases, leaving 5 bases of the junction unmatched. CDR1 and CDR2 from the germline V gene are KGHSH and LQKENI. Written as DNA, the CDR3 is TGTGCCAGCTCACCCACCTCAGGGGGCTCCTACGAGCAGTACTTC. Protein: CASSPTSGGSYEQYF. Complete variable domain (other parts from reference TRBV18 and TRBJ2-7): NAGVMQNPRHLVRRRGQEARLRCSPMKGHSHVYWYRQLPEEGLKFMVYLQKENIIDESGMPKERFSAEFPKEGPSILRIQQVVRGDSAAYFCASSPTSGGSYEQYFGPGTRLTVT.

The V gene is TRBV24-1, the J gene TRBJ2-5, with TRBD2 identical over 11 bases. The CDR3 loop spans 16 amino acids. The trim removed 5 bases at V and 4 bases at J, leaving 8 bases unmatched. Germline V gene lookup returns CDR1 KGHDR and CDR2 SFDVKD. The CDR3 DNA reads TGTGCCACCAGTGCTTTAGCGGGGGGGCAACGAGAGACCCAGTACTTC. Translating it yields CATSALAGGQRETQYF.

Written as DNA, the CDR3 is TGCGCCAGCAGCTTGCAAGCGGGAAAGGATACGCAGTATTTT. Translating it yields CASSLQAGKDTQYF. The chain combines TRBV5-1 with TRBJ2-3; 7 bases line up with TRBD2. Germline V gene lookup returns CDR1 SGHRS and CDR2 YFSETQ. The CDR3 has 14 amino acids. Trimming removed 1 base from V and 6 bases from J; junction bases left unmatched: 5.

This clone has just one count. This rearrangement joins TRBV7-9 to TRBJ2-2; D may be TRBD2 (6 bases). From germline, CDR1 is SEHNR and CDR2 FQNEAQ (reference sequence). Trimming left V 2 bases short and J 3 bases short, with 10 bases between. CDR3 size: 15 residues. CDR3 region: CASSLRAGYTGELFF. CDR3 nucleotides: TGTGCCAGCAGCTTACGGGCGGGGTACACCGGGGAGCTGTTTTTT.

CDR3 sequence reads: CASSFRGGTQYF. The CDR3 coding sequence is TGTGCCAGCAGCTTCCGGGGGGGGACCCAGTACTTC. The gene calls are TRBV5-4 and TRBJ2-5; 8 bases are shared with TRBD2. This CDR3 contains 12 residues. Germline lookup yields CDR1 SGHNT and CDR2 YYREEE (reference sequence). J was trimmed by 7 bases and V by 2 bases; bases with no gene match: 1.

The gene calls are TRBV5-4 and TRBJ1-2; D is unresolved. There are 16 residues in the CDR3. V lost 4 bases and J 8 bases, leaving 24 bases between the germline ends. Germline V CDR1 and CDR2: SGHNT, YYREEE (reference sequence). CDR3 amino acids: CASSPASGRTTGGYTF. DNA for the CDR3: TGTGCCAGCAGCCCGGCCTCGGGCAGGACTACTGGGGGCTACACCTTC.

The chain carries TRBV25-1 and TRBJ1-1, with 11 bases lining up with TRBD1. This CDR3 spans 15 amino acids. The V gene end was trimmed by 3 bases and the J gene end by 5 bases; junction bases not matched to a gene: 5. Germline CDR1 reads MGHDK; CDR2 reads SYGVNS. CDR3 nucleotide sequence: TGTGCCAGCAGTGACTTTGGGGACAGGGGGACTGAAGCTTTCTTT. It is translated as CASSDFGDRGTEAFF.

The chain links TRBV2 to TRBJ1-2; possibly TRBD1 for D (5 bases). Germline CDR1 reads SNHLY; CDR2 reads FYNNEI. This CDR3 is built from 15 residues. Deletions cut 2 bases from V and 2 bases from J, with 12 bases between. CDR3 sequence (DNA): TGTGCCAGCAGTGAACGTCCGGGGGAGAACTATGGCTACACCTTC. Translation gives CASSERPGENYGYTF.

The chain has TRBV7-8 and TRBJ2-7; D is unclear. Trimming shortened V by 2 bases and J by 1 base, and 21 bases separated the two germline ends. This CDR3 spans 18 amino acids. Germline V gene data show CDR1 as SGHVS and CDR2 as FQNEAQ. CDR3 protein: CASSLLGQNSLISYEQYV. For the CDR3, the DNA is TGTGCCAGCAGCTTATTAGGCCAGAATAGTTTGATTTCCTACGAGCAGTACGTC.

The DNA for the CDR3 is TGTGCCTGGTTCGAAAGCTCTGGAAACACCATATATTTT. Amino acids: CAWFESSGNTIYF. This chain uses TRBV30 with TRBJ1-3; D uncertain. The CDR3 is 13 amino acids. The V end was cut by 5 bases, the J end by 0 bases, with 8 bases between. Germline CDR1 and CDR2: GTSNPN and SVGIG (reference sequence).

This clone occurred a few times. DNA for the CDR3: TGTGCCAGCAGCGGGGCCTCGGATAAGCCCCAGCATTTT. It translates to CASSGASDKPQHF. V usage is TRBV9 and J usage is TRBJ1-5; unclear D gene. Trimming pared 3 bases from V and 8 bases from J, leaving 12 bases between. Per germline, CDR1 SGDLS and CDR2 YYNGEE. The CDR3 covers 13 residues.

This sequence joins TRBV18 and TRBJ1-4; D perhaps matches TRBD1 (6 bases). CDR3 size: 15 residues. The germline gives CDR1 KGHSH, CDR2 LQKENI. Trimming cost V 6 bases and J 4 bases, with 15 bases left between them. CDR3 residues: CASSPRGQLNEKLFF. The CDR3 DNA follows: TGTGCCAGCTCCCCAAGGGGACAACTTAATGAAAAACTGTTTTTT.

The rearrangement uses TRBV5-1 and TRBJ2-1, with a weak D call TRBD1 (6 bases). V dropped 1 base and J dropped 5 bases, with 10 bases sitting between them. From germline, CDR1 is SGHRS and CDR2 YFSETQ. The CDR3 spans 14 residues. This CDR3 reads CASSLLQGDNEQFF. CDR3 DNA sequence: TGCGCCAGCAGCTTGTTACAGGGAGACAATGAGCAGTTCTTC. Full variable domain (rest looked up from reference TRBV5-1 and TRBJ2-1): KAGVTQTPRYLIKTRGQQVTLSCSPISGHRSVSWYQQTPGQGLQFLFEYFSETQRNKGNFPGRFSGRQFSNSRSEMNVSTLELGDSALYLCASSLLQGDNEQFFGPGTRLTVL.

The rearrangement joins TRBV29-1 to TRBJ1-2; D gene uncertain. Germline V gives CDR1 SQVTM, CDR2 ANQGSEA. The CDR3 totals 12 residues. V was trimmed by 5 bases and J by 2 bases, leaving 9 bases between them. The CDR3 protein is CSVRPGNYGYTF. CDR3 nucleotide sequence: TGCAGCGTTAGACCAGGAAACTATGGCTACACCTTC.

The chain employs TRBV6-6 and TRBJ2-3; D unresolved. Germline V gene lookup returns CDR1 MNHNY and CDR2 SVGAGI (reference sequence). The V end lost 1 base, the J end lost 0 bases, and 8 bases lay between the germline ends. The CDR3 totals 15 residues. The DNA of the CDR3 is TGTGCCAGCAGTTACTTTAGCAAGAGCACAGATACGCAGTATTTT. Protein product: CASSYFSKSTDTQYF.

This sequence joins TRBV10-3 and TRBJ2-5; perhaps TRBD2 as D (7 bases). This CDR3 contains 15 residues. CDR1 is ENHRY and CDR2 is SYGVKD in the germline V gene. V lost 8 bases and J 5 bases, leaving 21 bases between the germline ends. In DNA form, the CDR3 reads TGTGCCATCTCCGACCGGGGGGCGGAGGGGGAGACCCAGTACTTC. Translating it yields CAISDRGAEGETQYF.

The gene calls are TRBV9 and TRBJ2-5; TRBD1 matches at 8 bases. CDR1 SGDLS and CDR2 YYNGEE come from the germline V gene. The length of the CDR3 is 15 residues. J gave up 5 bases and V 4 bases, and 10 bases lay outside the gene matches. The CDR3 DNA follows: TGTGCCAGCAGCCGAGGACAGGGAGGCAGGGAGACCCAGTACTTC. It codes for CASSRGQGGRETQYF.

The V gene is TRBV24-1, the J gene TRBJ2-2, with D uncertain. V was cut by 12 bases and J by 1 base, with 11 bases left in between. The CDR3 length is 13 residues. Germline-derived CDR1 and CDR2 are KGHDR and SFDVKD. DNA of the CDR3: TGTGCCTGTGGCAGAAAGAACACCGGGGAGCTGTTTTTT. Protein product: CACGRKNTGELFF.

The V gene is TRBV29-1, the J gene TRBJ1-4, with TRBD1 as a possible D gene (5 bases). This CDR3 is 14 amino acids long. The V and J ends lost 5 bases and 3 bases respectively, with 13 bases between them. The V gene's germline CDR1 is SQVTM and CDR2 ANQGSEA. The CDR3: CSVTQGIANEKLFF. DNA for the CDR3: TGCAGCGTTACCCAGGGTATAGCTAATGAAAAACTGTTTTTT.

This clone showed up just a few times. J is TRBJ1-5 and V is TRBV7-2; 9 bases agree with TRBD1. The CDR3 spans 15 residues. J gave up 8 bases and V 1 base, and 6 bases lay outside the gene matches. CDR1 is SGHTA and CDR2 is FQGNSA in the germline V gene. The chain's CDR3 is CASSLGTGGTEPQHF. The CDR3, as DNA: TGTGCCAGCAGCTTAGGAACAGGGGGCACGGAGCCCCAGCATTTT.

There are a few counts of this clone. CDR3 nucleotides: TGTGCTAGTGGTTTGGTACTGGATGGGAGGAGCTCCTACAATGAGCAGTTCTTC. It specifies CASGLVLDGRSSYNEQFF. The rearrangement joins TRBV12-5 to TRBJ2-1, with D maybe TRBD2 (6 bases). Per germline, CDR1 LGHNT and CDR2 FRNRAP. V was pared by 0 bases and J by 0 bases, with 15 bases between. The CDR3 spans 18 residues.

The chain uses TRBV3-1 (or the pseudogene TRBV3-2) and TRBJ2-5, with 11 bases aligning to TRBD2. This CDR3 comprises 18 residues. Germline CDR1 and CDR2: LGHDT and YNNKEL (reference sequence). V gave up 4 bases and J gave up 5 bases; unmatched junction bases: 15. CDR3 coding DNA: TGTGCCAGCAGCCTGATTATAGCGGGGGGGCCCATAGGCGAGACCCAGTACTTC. It translates to CASSLIIAGGPIGETQYF.

This sequence joins TRBV2 and TRBJ1-6; TRBD1 might be the D (6 bases). The CDR3 spans 14 residues. Germline CDR1 reads SNHLY; CDR2 reads FYNNEI. V was shortened by 8 bases and J by 9 bases, with 17 bases between the two germline ends. The CDR3 sequence is CASREDRVSSPLHF. The CDR3 DNA reads TGTGCCAGCCGCGAGGACAGAGTTAGTTCACCCCTCCACTTT. Full variable domain (missing parts from reference TRBV2 and TRBJ1-6): EPEVTQTPSHQVTQMGQEVILRCVPISNHLYFYWYRQILGQKVEFLVSFYNNEISEKSEIFDDQFSVERPDGSNFTLKIRSTKLEDSAMYFCASREDRVSSPLHFGNGTRLTVT.